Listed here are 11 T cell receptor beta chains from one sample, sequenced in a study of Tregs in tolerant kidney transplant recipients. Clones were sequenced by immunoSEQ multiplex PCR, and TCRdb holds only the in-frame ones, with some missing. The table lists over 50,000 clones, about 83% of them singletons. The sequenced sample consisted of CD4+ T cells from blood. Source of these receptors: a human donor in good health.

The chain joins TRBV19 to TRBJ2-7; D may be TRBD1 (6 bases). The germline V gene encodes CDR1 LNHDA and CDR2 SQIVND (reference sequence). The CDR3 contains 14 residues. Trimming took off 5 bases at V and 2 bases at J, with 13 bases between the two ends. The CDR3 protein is CASSGPRTAYEQYF. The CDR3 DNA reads TGTGCCAGTAGTGGGCCCCGGACAGCCTACGAGCAGTACTTC.

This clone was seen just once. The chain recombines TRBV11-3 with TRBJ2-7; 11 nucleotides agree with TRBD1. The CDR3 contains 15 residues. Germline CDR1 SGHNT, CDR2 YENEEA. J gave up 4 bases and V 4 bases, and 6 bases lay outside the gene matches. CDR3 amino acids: CASSYRRDRGYEQYF. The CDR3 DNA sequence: TGTGCCAGCAGCTACCGCCGGGACAGGGGGTACGAGCAGTACTTC.

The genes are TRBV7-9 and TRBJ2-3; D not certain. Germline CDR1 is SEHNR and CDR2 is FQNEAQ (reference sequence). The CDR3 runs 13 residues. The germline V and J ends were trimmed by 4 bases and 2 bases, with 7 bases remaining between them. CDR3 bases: TGTGCCAGCAGCTCCCAAATCACAGATACGCAGTATTTT. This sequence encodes CASSSQITDTQYF.

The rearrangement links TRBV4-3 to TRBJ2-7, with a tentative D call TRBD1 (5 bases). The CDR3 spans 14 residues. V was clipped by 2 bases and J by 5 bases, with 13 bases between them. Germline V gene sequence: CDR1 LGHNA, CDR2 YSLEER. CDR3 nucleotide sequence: TGCGCCAGCAGCCAATTTAGGGGCGACAACGAGCAGTACTTC. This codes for CASSQFRGDNEQYF.

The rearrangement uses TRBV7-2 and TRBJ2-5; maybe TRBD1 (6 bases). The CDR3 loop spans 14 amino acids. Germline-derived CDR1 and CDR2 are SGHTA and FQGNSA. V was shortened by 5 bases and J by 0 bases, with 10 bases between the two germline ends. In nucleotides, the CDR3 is TGTGCCAGCAGCAAGCAGGGGTACCAAGAGACCCAGTACTTC. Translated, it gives CASSKQGYQETQYF. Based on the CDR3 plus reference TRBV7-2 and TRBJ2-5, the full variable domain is GAGVSQSPSNKVTEKGKDVELRCDPISGHTALYWYRQSLGQGLEFLIYFQGNSAPDKSGLPSDRFSAERTGGSVSTLTIQRTQQEDSAVYLCASSKQGYQETQYFGPGTRLLVL.

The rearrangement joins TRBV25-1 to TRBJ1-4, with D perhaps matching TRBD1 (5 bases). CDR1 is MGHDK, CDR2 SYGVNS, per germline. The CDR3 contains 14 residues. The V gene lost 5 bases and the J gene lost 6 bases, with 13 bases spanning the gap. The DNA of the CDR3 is TGTGCCAGCAGTAGGCTGAGAGGGGATGAAAAACTGTTTTTT. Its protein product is CASSRLRGDEKLFF.

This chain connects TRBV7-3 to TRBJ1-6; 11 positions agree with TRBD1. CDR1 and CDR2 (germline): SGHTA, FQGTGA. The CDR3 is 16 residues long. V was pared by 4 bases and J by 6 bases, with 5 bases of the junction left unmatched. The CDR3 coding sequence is TGTGCCAGCAGCTCCGGACAGGGGGCTGGTAATTCACCCCTCCACTTT. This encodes CASSSGQGAGNSPLHF.

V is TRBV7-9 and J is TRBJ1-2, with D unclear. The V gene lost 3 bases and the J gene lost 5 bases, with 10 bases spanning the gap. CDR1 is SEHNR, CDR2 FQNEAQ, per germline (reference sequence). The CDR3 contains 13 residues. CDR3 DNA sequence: TGTGCCAGCAGCTTGGGGAGTGGGTATGGCTACACCTTC. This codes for CASSLGSGYGYTF.

The CDR3 region is CASSLVLATQYF. CDR3 DNA sequence: TGTGCCAGCAGCTTAGTTCTGGCTACGCAGTATTTT. This chain connects TRBV7-9 to TRBJ2-3; D not certain. The length of the CDR3 is 12 residues. Per the germline V gene, CDR1 is SEHNR and CDR2 is FQNEAQ (reference sequence). V lost 1 base and J 8 bases, leaving 7 bases between the germline ends.

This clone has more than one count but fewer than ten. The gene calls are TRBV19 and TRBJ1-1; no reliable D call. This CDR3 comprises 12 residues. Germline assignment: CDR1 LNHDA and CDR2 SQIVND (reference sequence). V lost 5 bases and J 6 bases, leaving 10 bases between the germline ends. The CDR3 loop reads CASSPRRSEAFF. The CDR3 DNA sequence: TGTGCCAGTAGTCCTCGGAGATCTGAAGCTTTCTTT.

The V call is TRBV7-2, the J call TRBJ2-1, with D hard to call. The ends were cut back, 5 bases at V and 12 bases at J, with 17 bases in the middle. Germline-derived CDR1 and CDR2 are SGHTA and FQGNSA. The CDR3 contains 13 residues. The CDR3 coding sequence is TGTGCCAGCAGCGACCTCCCTAGGACCCCGCAGTTCTTC. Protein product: CASSDLPRTPQFF.